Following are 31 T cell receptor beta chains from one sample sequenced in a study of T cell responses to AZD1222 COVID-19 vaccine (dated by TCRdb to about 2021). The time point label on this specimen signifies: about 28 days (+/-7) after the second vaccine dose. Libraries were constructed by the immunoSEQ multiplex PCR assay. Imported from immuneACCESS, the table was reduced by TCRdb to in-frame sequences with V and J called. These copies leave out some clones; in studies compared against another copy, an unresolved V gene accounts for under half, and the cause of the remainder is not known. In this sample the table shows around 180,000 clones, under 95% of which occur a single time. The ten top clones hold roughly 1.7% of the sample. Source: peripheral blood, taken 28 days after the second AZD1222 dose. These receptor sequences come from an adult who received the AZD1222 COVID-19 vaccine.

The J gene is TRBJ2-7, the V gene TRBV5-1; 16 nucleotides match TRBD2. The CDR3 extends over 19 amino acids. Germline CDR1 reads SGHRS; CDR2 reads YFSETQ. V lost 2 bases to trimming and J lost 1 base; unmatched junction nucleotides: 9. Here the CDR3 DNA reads TGCGCCAGCAGCTTAACTACGGGACTAGCGGGAGGGCCGTCCTACGAGCAGTACTTC. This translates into CASSLTTGLAGGPSYEQYF.

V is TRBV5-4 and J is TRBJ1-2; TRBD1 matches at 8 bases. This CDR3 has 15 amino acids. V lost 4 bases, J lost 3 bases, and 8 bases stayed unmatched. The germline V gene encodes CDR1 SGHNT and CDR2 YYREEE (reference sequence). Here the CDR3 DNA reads TGTGCCAGCAGCCAAAAAGGGACAGGCTACTATGGCTACACCTTC. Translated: CASSQKGTGYYGYTF.

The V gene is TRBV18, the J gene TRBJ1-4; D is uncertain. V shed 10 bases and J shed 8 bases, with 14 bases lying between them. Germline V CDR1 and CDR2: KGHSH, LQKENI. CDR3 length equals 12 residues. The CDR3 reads CATREGIEKLFF. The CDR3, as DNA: TGTGCCACCCGCGAGGGAATCGAAAAACTGTTTTTT.

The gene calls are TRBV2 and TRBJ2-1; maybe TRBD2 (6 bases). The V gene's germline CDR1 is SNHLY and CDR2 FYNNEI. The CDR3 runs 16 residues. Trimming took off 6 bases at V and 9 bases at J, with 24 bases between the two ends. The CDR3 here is CASRGNRDSERGEQFF. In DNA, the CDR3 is TGTGCCAGCAGGGGTAACCGGGACTCCGAAAGGGGTGAGCAGTTCTTC.

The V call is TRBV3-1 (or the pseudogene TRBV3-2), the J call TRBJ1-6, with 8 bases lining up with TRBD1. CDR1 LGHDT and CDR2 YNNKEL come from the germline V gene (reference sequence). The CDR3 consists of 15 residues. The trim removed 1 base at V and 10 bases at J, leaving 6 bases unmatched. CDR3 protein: CASSQGDRGRSPLHF. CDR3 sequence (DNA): TGTGCCAGCAGCCAAGGTGACAGGGGACGGTCACCCCTCCACTTT.

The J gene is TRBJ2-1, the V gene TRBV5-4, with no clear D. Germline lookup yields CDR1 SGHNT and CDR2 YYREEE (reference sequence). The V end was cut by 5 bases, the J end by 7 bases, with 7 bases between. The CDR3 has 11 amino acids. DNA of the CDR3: TGTGCCAGCAGTTTTAATAATGAGCAGTTCTTC. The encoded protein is CASSFNNEQFF.

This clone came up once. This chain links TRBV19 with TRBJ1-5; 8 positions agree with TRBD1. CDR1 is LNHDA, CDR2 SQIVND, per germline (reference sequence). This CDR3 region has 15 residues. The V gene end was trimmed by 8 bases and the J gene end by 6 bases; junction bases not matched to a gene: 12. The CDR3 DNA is TGTGCCAGTTTGGACGGACAGGGAGGGAGTCAGCCCCAGCATTTT. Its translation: CASLDGQGGSQPQHF.

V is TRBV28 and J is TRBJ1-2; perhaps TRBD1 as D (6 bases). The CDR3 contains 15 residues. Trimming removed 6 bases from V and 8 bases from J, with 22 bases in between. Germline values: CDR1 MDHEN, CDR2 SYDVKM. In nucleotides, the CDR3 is TGTGCCAGCAGCTCCCCAGCCGCAGGGGCAGAAGGCTACACCTTC. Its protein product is CASSSPAAGAEGYTF.

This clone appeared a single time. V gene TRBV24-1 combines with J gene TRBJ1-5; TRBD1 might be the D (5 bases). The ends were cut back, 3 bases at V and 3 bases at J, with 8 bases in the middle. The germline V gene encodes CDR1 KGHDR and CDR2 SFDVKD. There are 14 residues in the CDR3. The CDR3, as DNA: TGTGCCACCAGTGATCATGGGACCAATCAGCCCCAGCATTTT. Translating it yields CATSDHGTNQPQHF.

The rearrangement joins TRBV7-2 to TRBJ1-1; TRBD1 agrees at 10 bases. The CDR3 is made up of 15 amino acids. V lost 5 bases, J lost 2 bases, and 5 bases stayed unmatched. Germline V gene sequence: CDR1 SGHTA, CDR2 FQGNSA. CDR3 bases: TGTGCCAGCAGCAACCGGGACAGGGGCAACACTGAAGCTTTCTTT. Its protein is CASSNRDRGNTEAFF.

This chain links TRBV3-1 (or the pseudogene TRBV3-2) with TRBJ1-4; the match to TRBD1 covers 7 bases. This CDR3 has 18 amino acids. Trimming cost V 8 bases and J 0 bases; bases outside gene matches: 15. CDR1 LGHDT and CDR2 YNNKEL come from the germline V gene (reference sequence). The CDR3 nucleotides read TGTGCCAGCCTTGGTTCCCGACAGGGTTCCGCAACTAATGAAAAACTGTTTTTT. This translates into CASLGSRQGSATNEKLFF.

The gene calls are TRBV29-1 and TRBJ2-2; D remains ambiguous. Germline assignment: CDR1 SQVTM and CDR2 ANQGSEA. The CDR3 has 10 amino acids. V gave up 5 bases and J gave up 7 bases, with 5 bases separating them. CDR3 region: CSVYDGELFF. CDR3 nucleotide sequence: TGCAGCGTTTATGACGGGGAGCTGTTTTTT.

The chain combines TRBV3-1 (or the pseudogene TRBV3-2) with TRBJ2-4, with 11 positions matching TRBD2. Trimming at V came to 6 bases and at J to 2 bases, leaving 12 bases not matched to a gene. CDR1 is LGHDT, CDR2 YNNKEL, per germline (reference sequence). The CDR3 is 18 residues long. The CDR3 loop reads CASSLRASGGYSKNIQYF. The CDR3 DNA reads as TGTGCCAGCAGTTTAAGGGCTAGCGGGGGGTATTCCAAAAACATTCAGTACTTC.

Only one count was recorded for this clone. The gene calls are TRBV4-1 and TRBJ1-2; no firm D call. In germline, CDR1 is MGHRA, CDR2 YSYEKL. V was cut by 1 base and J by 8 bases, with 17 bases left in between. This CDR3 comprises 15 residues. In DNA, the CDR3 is TGCGCCAGCAGCCAAGTGGGTCGAAGGGTAGTCGGCTACACCTTC. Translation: CASSQVGRRVVGYTF.

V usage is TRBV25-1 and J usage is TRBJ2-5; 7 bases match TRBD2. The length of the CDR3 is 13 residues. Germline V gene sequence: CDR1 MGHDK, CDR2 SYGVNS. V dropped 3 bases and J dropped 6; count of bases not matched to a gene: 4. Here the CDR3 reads CASSDAGEKTQYF. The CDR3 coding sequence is TGTGCCAGCAGTGACGCGGGAGAAAAGACCCAGTACTTC.

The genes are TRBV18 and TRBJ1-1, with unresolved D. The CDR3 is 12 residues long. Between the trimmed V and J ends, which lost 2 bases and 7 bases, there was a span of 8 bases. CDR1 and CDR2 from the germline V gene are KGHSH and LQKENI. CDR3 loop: CASSPGQLEAFF. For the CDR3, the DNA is TGTGCCAGCTCACCAGGGCAGCTTGAAGCTTTCTTT.

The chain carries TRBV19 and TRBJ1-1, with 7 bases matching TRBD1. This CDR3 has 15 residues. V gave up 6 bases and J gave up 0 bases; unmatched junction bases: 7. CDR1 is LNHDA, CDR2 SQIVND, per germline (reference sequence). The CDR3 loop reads CASRSQGVLNTEAFF. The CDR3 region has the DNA TGTGCCAGTAGAAGCCAGGGGGTCCTGAACACTGAAGCTTTCTTT.

The CDR3 sequence is CASSPPGLLNSNTQYF. The CDR3 nucleotides read TGTGCCAGCAGCCCACCGGGGCTCCTAAACTCGAATACGCAGTATTTT. The chain combines TRBV5-4 with TRBJ2-3; D may match TRBD1 or TRBD2 (5 bases each). From germline, CDR1 is SGHNT and CDR2 YYREEE (reference sequence). The CDR3 is 16 amino acids. Deletions cut 4 bases from V and 7 bases from J, with 22 bases between.

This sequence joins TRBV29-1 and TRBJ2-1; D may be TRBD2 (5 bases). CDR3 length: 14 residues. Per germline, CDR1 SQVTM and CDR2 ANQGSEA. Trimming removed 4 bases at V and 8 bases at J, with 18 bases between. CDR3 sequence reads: CSVVGIGGLHEQFF. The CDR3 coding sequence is TGCAGCGTTGTGGGGATTGGCGGGCTCCATGAGCAGTTCTTC.

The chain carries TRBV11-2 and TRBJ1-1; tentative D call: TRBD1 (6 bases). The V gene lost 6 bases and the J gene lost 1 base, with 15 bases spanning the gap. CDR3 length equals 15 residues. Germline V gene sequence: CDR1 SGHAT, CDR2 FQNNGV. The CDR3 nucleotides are TGTGCCAGCAGACTCGGGACACGGACGAACACTGAAGCTTTCTTT. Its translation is CASRLGTRTNTEAFF.

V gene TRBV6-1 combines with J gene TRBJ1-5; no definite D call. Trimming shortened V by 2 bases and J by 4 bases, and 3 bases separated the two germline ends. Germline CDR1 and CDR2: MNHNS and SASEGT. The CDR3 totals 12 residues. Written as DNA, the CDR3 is TGTGCCAGCAGTGAAAAGAATCAGCCCCAGCATTTT. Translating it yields CASSEKNQPQHF.

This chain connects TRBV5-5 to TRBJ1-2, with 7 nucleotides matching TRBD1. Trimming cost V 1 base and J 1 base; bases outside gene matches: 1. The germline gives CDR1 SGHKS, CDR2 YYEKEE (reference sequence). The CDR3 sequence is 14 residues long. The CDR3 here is CASSLRDSNYGYTF. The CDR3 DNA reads TGTGCCAGCAGCTTGCGGGACAGTAACTATGGCTACACCTTC.

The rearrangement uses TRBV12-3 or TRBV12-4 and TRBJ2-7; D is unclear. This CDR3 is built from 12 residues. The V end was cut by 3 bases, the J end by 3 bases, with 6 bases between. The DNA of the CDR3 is TGTGCCAGCAGTTTCAGCCGCTACGAGCAGTACTTC. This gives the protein CASSFSRYEQYF.

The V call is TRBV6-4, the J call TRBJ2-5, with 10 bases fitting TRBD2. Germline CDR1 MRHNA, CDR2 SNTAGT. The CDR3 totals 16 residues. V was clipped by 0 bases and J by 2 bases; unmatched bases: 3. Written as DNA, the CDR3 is TGTGCCAGCAGTGACTCTGCTAGCGGGGGACAAGAGACCCAGTACTTC. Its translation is CASSDSASGGQETQYF.

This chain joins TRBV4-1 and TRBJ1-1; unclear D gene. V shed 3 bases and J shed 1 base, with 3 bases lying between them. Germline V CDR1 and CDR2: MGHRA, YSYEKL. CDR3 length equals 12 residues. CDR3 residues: CASSHENTEAFF. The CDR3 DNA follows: TGCGCCAGCAGCCATGAGAACACTGAAGCTTTCTTT.

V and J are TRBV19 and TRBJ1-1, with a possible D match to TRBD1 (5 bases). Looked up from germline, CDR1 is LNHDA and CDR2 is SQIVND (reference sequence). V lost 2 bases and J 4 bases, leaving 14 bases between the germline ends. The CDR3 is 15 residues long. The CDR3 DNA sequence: TGTGCCAGTAGTATAAGCAACCCCGGGGGCACTGAAGCTTTCTTT. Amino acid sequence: CASSISNPGGTEAFF.

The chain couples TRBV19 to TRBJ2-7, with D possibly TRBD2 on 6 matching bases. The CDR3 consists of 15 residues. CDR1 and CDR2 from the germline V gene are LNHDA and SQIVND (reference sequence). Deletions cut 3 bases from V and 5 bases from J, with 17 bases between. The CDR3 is CASSIAHPRGNEQYF. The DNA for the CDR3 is TGTGCCAGTAGTATCGCCCACCCTCGGGGGAACGAGCAGTACTTC. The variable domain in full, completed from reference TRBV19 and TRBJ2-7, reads DGGITQSPKYLFRKEGQNVTLSCEQNLNHDAMYWYRQDPGQGLRLIYYSQIVNDFQKGDIAEGYSVSREKKESFPLTVTSAQKNPTAFYLCASSIAHPRGNEQYFGPGTRLTVT.

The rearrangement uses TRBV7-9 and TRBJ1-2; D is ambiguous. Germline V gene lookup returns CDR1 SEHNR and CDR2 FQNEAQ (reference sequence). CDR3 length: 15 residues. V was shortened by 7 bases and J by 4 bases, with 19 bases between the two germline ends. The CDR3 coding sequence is TGTGCCAGCACCTCACGTGCCGGGCCTGGCTATGGCTACACCTTC. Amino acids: CASTSRAGPGYGYTF. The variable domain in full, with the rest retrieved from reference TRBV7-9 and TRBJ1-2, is DTGVSQNPRHKITKRGQNVTFRCDPISEHNRLYWYRQTLGQGPEFLTYFQNEAQLEKSRLLSDRFSAERPKGSFSTLEIQRTEQGDSAMYLCASTSRAGPGYGYTFGSGTRLTVV.

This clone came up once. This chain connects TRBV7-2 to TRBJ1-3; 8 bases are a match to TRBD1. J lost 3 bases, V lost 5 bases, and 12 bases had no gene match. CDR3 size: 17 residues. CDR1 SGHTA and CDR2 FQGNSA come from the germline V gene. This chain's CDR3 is CASSPNRGFSHGNTIYF. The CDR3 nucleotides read TGTGCCAGCAGCCCCAACAGGGGGTTTTCCCATGGAAACACCATATATTTT. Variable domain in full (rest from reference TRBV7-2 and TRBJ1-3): GAGVSQSPSNKVTEKGKDVELRCDPISGHTALYWYRQSLGQGLEFLIYFQGNSAPDKSGLPSDRFSAERTGGSVSTLTIQRTQQEDSAVYLCASSPNRGFSHGNTIYFGEGSWLTVV.

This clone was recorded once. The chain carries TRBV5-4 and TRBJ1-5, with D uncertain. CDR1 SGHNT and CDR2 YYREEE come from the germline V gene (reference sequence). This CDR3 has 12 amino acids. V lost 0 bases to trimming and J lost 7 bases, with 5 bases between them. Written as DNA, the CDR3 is TGTGCCAGCAGCTTGGACGGACAGCCCCAGCATTTT. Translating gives CASSLDGQPQHF.

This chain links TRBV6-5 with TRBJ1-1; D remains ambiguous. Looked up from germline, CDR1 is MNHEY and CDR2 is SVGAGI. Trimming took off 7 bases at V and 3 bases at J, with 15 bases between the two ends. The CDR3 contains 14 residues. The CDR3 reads CASTETITDTEAFF. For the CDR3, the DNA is TGTGCCAGCACCGAGACGATTACGGACACTGAAGCTTTCTTT.